A single sample gave rise to the 2 T cell receptor beta chains below, sequenced in a study of CD8+ T cells in alopecia areata. Treatment of the sample: oral pan-JAK inhibitor, 5-10 mg twice daily. Reverse transcribed after extraction, RNA yielded cDNA as the sequencing template. Profiled with immunoSEQ multiplex PCR; TCRdb holds only in-frame clones, not every one. The sample lists 200,000 to 250,000 clones, 40% to 45% occurring once. The sequencing used CD4+ T cells sorted from blood, collected at approximately week 36, from a patient treated with tofacitinib. The receptors here all came from a human donor with alopecia areata.

This clone was picked up a small number of times. This rearrangement joins TRBV6-6 to TRBJ2-7; D might be TRBD2 (5 bases). V dropped 5 bases and J dropped 4 bases, with 12 bases sitting between them. The CDR3 has 13 residues. The V gene's germline CDR1 is MNHNY and CDR2 SVGAGI (reference sequence). CDR3 nucleotides: TGTGCCAGCAGTCGAACGGGGAGATACGAGCAGTACTTC. Translated: CASSRTGRYEQYF.

This clone was found a few times. The chain joins TRBV29-1 to TRBJ2-2; D might be TRBD2 (6 bases). With 6 bases removed from V and 0 bases from J, the gap between germline ends came to 14 bases. Per germline, CDR1 SQVTM and CDR2 ANQGSEA. The CDR3 is 15 residues long. CDR3 in amino acids: CSVGYAGTNTGELFF. The CDR3 region has the DNA TGCAGCGTGGGATACGCGGGAACGAACACCGGGGAGCTGTTTTTT.